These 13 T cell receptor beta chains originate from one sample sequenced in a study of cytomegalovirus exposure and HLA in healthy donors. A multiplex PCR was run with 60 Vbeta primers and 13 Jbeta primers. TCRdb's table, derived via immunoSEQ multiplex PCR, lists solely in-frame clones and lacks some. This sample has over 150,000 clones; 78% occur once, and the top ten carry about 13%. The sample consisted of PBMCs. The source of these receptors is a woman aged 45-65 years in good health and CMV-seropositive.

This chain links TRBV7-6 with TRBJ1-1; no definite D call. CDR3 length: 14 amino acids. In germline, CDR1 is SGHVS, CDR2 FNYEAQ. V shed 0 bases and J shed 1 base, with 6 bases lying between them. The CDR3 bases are TGTGCCAGCAGCTTAGCCGCGGGGAACACTGAAGCTTTCTTT. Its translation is CASSLAAGNTEAFF.

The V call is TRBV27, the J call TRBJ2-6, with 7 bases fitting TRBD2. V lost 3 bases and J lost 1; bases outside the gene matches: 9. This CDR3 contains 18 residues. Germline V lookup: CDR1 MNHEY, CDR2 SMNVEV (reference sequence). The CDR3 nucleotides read TGTGCCAGCAGTTTTTGGGAGGGGCGAGGATCTGGGGCCAACGTCCTGACTTTC. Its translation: CASSFWEGRGSGANVLTF.

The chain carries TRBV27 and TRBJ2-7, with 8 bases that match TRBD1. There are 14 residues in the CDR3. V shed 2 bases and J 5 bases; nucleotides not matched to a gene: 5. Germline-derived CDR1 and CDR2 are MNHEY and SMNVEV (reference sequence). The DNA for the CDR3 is TGTGCCAGCAGTTTAGAGACAGGGGACCACGAGCAGTACTTC. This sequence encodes CASSLETGDHEQYF.

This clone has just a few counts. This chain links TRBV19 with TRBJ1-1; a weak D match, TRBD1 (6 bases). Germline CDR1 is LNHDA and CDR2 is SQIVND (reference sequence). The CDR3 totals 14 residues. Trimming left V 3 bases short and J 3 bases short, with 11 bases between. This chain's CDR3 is CASSIHRVDTEAFF. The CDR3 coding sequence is TGTGCCAGTAGTATTCACAGGGTTGACACTGAAGCTTTCTTT.

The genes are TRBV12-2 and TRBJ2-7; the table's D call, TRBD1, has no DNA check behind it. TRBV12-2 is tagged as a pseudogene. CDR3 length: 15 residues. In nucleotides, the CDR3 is TGTGCAAGTCGCTCATATGGGACAGGGCCCTACGAGCAGTACTTC. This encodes CASRSYGTGPYEQYF.

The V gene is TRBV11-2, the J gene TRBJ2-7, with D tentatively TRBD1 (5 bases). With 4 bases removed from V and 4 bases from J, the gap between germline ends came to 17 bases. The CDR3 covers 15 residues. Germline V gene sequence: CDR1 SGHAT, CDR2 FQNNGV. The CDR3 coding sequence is TGTGCCAGCAGCTCCCGGCAGGGTTTTCTTTACGAGCAGTACTTC. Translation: CASSSRQGFLYEQYF.

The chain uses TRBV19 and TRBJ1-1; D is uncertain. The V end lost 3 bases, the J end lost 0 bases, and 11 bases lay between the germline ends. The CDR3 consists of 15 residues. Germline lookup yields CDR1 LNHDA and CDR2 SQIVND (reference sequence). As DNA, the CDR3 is TGTGCCAGTAGTATTGTCGGGAAAATGAACACTGAAGCTTTCTTT. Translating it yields CASSIVGKMNTEAFF.

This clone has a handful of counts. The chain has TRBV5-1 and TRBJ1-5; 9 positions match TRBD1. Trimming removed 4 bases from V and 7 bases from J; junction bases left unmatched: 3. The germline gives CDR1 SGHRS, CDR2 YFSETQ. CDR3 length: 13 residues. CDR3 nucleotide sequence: TGCGCCAGCAGCAGGACAGGGGAGCAGCCCCAGCATTTT. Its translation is CASSRTGEQPQHF. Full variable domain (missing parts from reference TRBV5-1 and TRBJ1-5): KAGVTQTPRYLIKTRGQQVTLSCSPISGHRSVSWYQQTPGQGLQFLFEYFSETQRNKGNFPGRFSGRQFSNSRSEMNVSTLELGDSALYLCASSRTGEQPQHFGDGTRLSIL.

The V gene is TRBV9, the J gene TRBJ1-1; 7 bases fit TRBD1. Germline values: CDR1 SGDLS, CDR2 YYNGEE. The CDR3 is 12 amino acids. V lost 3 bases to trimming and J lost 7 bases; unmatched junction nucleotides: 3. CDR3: CASSAGQSEAFF. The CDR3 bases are TGTGCCAGCAGCGCGGGACAGAGTGAAGCTTTCTTT.

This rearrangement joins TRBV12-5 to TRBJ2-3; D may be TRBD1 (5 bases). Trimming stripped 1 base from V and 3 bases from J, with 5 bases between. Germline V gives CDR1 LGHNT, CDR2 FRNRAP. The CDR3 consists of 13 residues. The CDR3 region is CASGLDRTDTQYF. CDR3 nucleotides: TGTGCTAGTGGTTTGGACAGGACAGATACGCAGTATTTT.

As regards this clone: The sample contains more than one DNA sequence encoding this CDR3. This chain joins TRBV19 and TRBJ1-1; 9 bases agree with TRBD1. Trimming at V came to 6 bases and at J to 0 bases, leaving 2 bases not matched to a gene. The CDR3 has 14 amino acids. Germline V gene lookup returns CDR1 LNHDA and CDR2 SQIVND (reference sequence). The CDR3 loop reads CASSRDRVNTEAFF. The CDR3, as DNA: TGTGCCAGTAGCCGGGACAGGGTGAACACTGAAGCTTTCTTT.

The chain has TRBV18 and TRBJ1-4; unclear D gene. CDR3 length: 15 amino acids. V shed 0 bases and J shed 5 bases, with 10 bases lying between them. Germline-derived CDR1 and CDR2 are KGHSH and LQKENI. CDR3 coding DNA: TGTGCCAGCTCACCACCGGGCAGAGTGAATGAAAAACTGTTTTTT. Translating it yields CASSPPGRVNEKLFF.

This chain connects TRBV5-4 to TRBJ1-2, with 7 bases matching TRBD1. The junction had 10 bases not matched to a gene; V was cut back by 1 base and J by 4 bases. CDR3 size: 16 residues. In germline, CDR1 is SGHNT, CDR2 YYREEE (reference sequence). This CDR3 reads CASSLPTGLGSYGYTF. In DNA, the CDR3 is TGTGCCAGCAGCTTGCCGACAGGGTTAGGTAGCTATGGCTACACCTTC.